This T cell receptor beta chain was captured by sequencing in a study of cytomegalovirus exposure and HLA in healthy donors. As to this clone: This CDR3 is also generated by other DNA sequences in the sample.

Germline lookup yields CDR1 SQVTM and CDR2 ANQGSEA. Trimming removed 5 bases from V and 0 bases from J; junction bases left unmatched: 6. This CDR3 contains 15 residues. The primer mix had 60 Vbeta and 13 Jbeta primers. The repertoire was sequenced with immunoSEQ multiplex PCR; TCRdb's copy has only in-frame clones and lacks some. This sample has about 69,000 clones, with about 74% found just once. The J gene is TRBJ1-1, the V gene TRBV29-1; 10 nucleotides match TRBD1. The clonotype was recovered from a woman aged 55 to 70 in good health and CMV-seropositive. Sequencing input: PBMCs. The DNA of the CDR3 is TGCAGCGTTTTGGGACAGGGGCTCCTGAACACTGAAGCTTTCTTT. Translating it yields CSVLGQGLLNTEAFF.